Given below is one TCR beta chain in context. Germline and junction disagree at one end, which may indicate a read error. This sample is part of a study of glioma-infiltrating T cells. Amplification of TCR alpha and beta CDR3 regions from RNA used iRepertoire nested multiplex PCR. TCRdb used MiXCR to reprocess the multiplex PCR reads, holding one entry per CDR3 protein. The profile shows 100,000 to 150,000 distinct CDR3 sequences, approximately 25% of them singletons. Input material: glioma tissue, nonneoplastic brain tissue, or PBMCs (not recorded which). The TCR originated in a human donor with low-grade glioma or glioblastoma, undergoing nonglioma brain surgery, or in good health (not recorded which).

DNA of the CDR3: TGTGCCAGCAGTTTGACTCCACGAGGGGCAGGCATCGTCGCTGAACCTTTCTTT. It yields the protein CASSLTPRGAGIVAEPFF. The chain couples TRBV27 to TRBJ1-1, with TRBD1 as a possible D gene (5 bases). The V gene's germline CDR1 is MNHEY and CDR2 SMNVEV (reference sequence). The CDR3 is 18 amino acids.